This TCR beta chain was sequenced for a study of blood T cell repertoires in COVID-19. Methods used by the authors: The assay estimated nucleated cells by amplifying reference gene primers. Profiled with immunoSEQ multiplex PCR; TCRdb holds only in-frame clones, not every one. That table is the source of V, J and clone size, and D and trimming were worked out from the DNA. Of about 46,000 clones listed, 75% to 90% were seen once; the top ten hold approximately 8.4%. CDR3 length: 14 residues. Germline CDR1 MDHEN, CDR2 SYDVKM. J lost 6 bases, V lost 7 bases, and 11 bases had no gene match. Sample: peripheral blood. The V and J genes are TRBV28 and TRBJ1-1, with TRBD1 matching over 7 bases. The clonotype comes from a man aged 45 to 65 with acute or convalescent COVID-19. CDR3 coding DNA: TGTGCCAGCATCTTAGGGGGCGGAGTCTCTGAAGCTTTCTTT. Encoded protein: CASILGGGVSEAFF. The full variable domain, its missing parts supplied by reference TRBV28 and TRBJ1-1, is DVKVTQSSRYLVKRTGEKVFLECVQDMDHENMFWYRQDPGLGLRLIYFSYDVKMKEKGDIPEGYSVSREKKERFSLILESASTNQTSMYLCASILGGGVSEAFFGQGTRLTVV.